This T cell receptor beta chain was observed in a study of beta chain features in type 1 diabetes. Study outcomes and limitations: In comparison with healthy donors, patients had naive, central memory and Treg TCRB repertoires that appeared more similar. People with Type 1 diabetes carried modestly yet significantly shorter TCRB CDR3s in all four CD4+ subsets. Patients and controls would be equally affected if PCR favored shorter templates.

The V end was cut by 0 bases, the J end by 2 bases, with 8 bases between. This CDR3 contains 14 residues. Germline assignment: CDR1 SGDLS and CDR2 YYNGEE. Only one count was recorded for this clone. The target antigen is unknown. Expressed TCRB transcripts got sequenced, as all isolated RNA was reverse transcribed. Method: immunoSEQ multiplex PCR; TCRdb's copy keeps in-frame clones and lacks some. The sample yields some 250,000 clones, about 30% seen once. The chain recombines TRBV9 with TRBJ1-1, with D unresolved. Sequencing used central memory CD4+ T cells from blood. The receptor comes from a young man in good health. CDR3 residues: CASSVGRINTEAFF. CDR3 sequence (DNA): TGTGCCAGCAGCGTAGGCCGGATAAACACTGAAGCTTTCTTT.